Below are 8 T cell receptor beta chains sequenced from a single sample in a study of kidney transplant recipient with SARS-CoV-2 infection. TCRdb re-called the reads through MiXCR, storing one row per CDR3 protein. The table includes 200,000 to 300,000 distinct CDR3 sequences, about 28% detected once. The source was a blood sample, collected at baseline and on day 111 from a kidney transplant recipient. These receptors were taken from a male patient aged 30 to 39 who had COVID-19 and was a kidney transplant recipient. Among the T cells, some may be from the graft donor.

This clonotype was observed many times. This chain joins TRBV6-1 and TRBJ2-7; D may be TRBD1 or TRBD2 (6 bases each). Germline CDR1 is MNHNS and CDR2 is SASEGT. The CDR3 consists of 14 residues. V lost 1 base and J 5 bases, leaving 12 bases between the germline ends. The CDR3 reads CASSEVWGANEQYF. The DNA of the CDR3 is TGTGCCAGCAGTGAAGTTTGGGGGGCTAACGAGCAGTACTTC.

This clonotype was counted ten times or more. The gene calls are TRBV19 and TRBJ2-1; the match to TRBD2 covers 10 bases. This CDR3 spans 17 amino acids. The germline V gene encodes CDR1 LNHDA and CDR2 SQIVND (reference sequence). V lost 5 bases, J lost 0 bases, and 7 bases stayed unmatched. This CDR3 reads CASSSSGSGASYNEQFF. Written as DNA, the CDR3 is TGTGCCAGTAGTTCTAGCGGGAGTGGGGCCTCCTACAATGAGCAGTTCTTC.

This clonotype was detected ten times or more. The chain carries TRBV27 and TRBJ1-2, with 8 nucleotides matching TRBD1. CDR1 is MNHEY, CDR2 SMNVEV, per germline (reference sequence). The CDR3 runs 16 residues. J lost 5 bases, V lost 5 bases, and 13 bases had no gene match. For the CDR3, the DNA is TGTGCCAGCAGTGCTACAGGGGGGTTGTCCCCTTATGGCTACACCTTC. Protein sequence: CASSATGGLSPYGYTF.

A remark on this clonotype: A much more abundant neighbour one base away suggests this may be a read error. Because the CDR3's place on the DNA is in doubt, the DNA is left out and the CDR3 is given as listed by TCRdb. The genes are TRBV7-5 and TRBJ1-2. TRBV7-5 is labeled a pseudogene. Ends included, the CDR3 has 19 residues. The CDR3 protein is CISVPEMFFEVGRTYGYTF.

As regards this clonotype: A read error is likely here: a far larger clone is one base away. The gene calls are TRBV7-6 and TRBJ1-2; no definite D call. V lost 5 bases and J 3 bases, leaving 10 bases between the germline ends. Germline loops: CDR1 SGHVS, CDR2 FNYEAQ. The CDR3 consists of 13 residues. In DNA form, the CDR3 reads TGTGCCAGCAGCCCGGACGGAGACTATGGCTACACCTTC. This sequence encodes CASSPDGDYGYTF.

Many counts were recorded for this clonotype. The chain combines TRBV20-1 with TRBJ1-6; D gene unclear. Germline lookup yields CDR1 DFQATT and CDR2 SNEGSKA (reference sequence). This CDR3 contains 15 residues. Trimming removed 1 base from V and 2 bases from J, with 9 bases in between. The CDR3 nucleotides read TGCAGTGCTAGAGCGGGGAACGCCTATAATTCACCCCTCCACTTT. This encodes CSARAGNAYNSPLHF.

This clonotype was seen at least ten times. The CDR3 sequence is CASSHRESYGYTF. CDR3 in DNA: TGTGCCAGCAGTCATCGTGAAAGCTATGGCTACACCTTC. V usage is TRBV27 and J usage is TRBJ1-2, with D unresolved. The CDR3 has 13 residues. Germline CDR1 MNHEY, CDR2 SMNVEV (reference sequence). Trimming took 5 bases from V and 4 from J, leaving 11 bases between them.

At least ten counts were recorded for this clonotype. This sequence joins TRBV6-5 and TRBJ2-1; the match to TRBD1 covers 7 bases. CDR1 is MNHEY and CDR2 is SVGAGI in the germline V gene. The CDR3 extends over 14 amino acids. After removal of 0 bases from V and 8 bases from J, the junction contained 4 bases not matched to a gene. The CDR3, as DNA: TGTGCCAGCAGTTACTCGGGGGACAGAGATGAGCAGTTCTTC. Protein: CASSYSGDRDEQFF.